These 29 T cell receptor beta chains were all obtained from the same sample, sequenced in a study of cytomegalovirus exposure and HLA in healthy donors (dated by TCRdb to about 2017). To prepare the library, the immunoSEQ multiplex PCR assay was applied. A mixture of 60 forward primers for TCR Vbeta segments and 13 reverse primers for TCR Jbeta segments was used in the multiplex PCR. TCRdb took this table from immuneACCESS and kept in-frame rearrangements with V and J called. Such tables lack part of the clones; where checked against another copy, unresolved V genes explain under half of the gap, and the rest is unexplained. Counted in this sample were about 130,000 clones; 80% to 85% of them appeared once. About 7.4% of the sample belongs to the ten largest clones. Sequences were obtained from PBMCs. These receptors came from a woman aged 45-65 years in good health and CMV-seropositive.

The rearrangement joins TRBV6-1 to TRBJ1-2, with 8 bases fitting TRBD1. The V segment lost 3 bases and the J segment 7 bases; nucleotides outside the gene matches: 25. From germline, CDR1 is MNHNS and CDR2 SASEGT. The CDR3 is 20 residues long. CDR3: CASSDLNTKTPTGGPCGYTF. In DNA, the CDR3 is TGTGCCAGCAGTGATTTAAACACAAAAACCCCTACAGGGGGTCCCTGTGGCTACACCTTC.

The J gene is TRBJ1-2, the V gene TRBV6-5; D gene uncertain. CDR1 is MNHEY and CDR2 is SVGAGI in the germline V gene. The CDR3 is made up of 11 amino acids. The germline V and J ends were trimmed by 4 bases and 5 bases, with 5 bases remaining between them. This CDR3 reads CASSSVYGYTF. The CDR3, as DNA: TGTGCCAGCAGTTCGGTTTATGGCTACACCTTC.

V and J are TRBV6-7 and TRBJ1-4; tentative D call: TRBD1 (5 bases). TRBV6-7 counts as an open reading frame of uncertain function. V was pared by 11 bases and J by 7 bases, with 26 bases between. The CDR3 is made up of 16 amino acids. DNA of the CDR3: TGTGCCCCAGTTATGGGGACGGAGGGTTTAGGTGAAAAACTGTTTTTT. Protein sequence: CAPVMGTEGLGEKLFF.

The rearrangement uses TRBV5-4 and TRBJ1-1; maybe TRBD1 (6 bases). Per the germline V gene, CDR1 is SGHNT and CDR2 is YYREEE (reference sequence). Trimming shortened V by 4 bases and J by 11 bases, and 21 bases separated the two germline ends. The CDR3 consists of 14 residues. This CDR3 is CASSTNWDTLTAFF. The CDR3 region has the DNA TGTGCCAGCAGCACAAACTGGGACACCTTGACCGCTTTCTTT.

The CDR3 reads CASSELSGRGLGNTIYF. The CDR3 DNA sequence: TGTGCCAGCAGTGAACTTTCTGGCAGGGGTCTCGGAAACACCATATATTTT. The chain links TRBV2 to TRBJ1-3, with a possible D match to TRBD1 (6 bases). V dropped 2 bases and J dropped 4 bases, with 18 bases sitting between them. Germline V lookup: CDR1 SNHLY, CDR2 FYNNEI. The CDR3 consists of 17 residues.

This clone has only one observation. This sequence joins TRBV30 and TRBJ2-2; a weak D match, TRBD2 (7 bases). CDR1 and CDR2 from the germline V gene are GTSNPN and SVGIG (reference sequence). Trimming stripped 7 bases from V and 0 bases from J, with 9 bases between. This CDR3 is 13 amino acids long. The CDR3 DNA is TGTGCCTCCGGGGGGCCGAACACCGGGGAGCTGTTTTTT. Encoded protein: CASGGPNTGELFF.

V usage is TRBV11-2 and J usage is TRBJ1-2; 9 positions match TRBD1. The CDR3 is 14 residues long. Germline V gene sequence: CDR1 SGHAT, CDR2 FQNNGV. Trimming cost V 4 bases and J 8 bases; bases outside gene matches: 8. For the CDR3, the DNA is TGTGCCAGCAGCTCCCGGGACAGGGTTTGGGGCTACACCTTC. Protein: CASSSRDRVWGYTF.

The chain couples TRBV11-2 to TRBJ2-3; 8 nucleotides match TRBD1. Germline V gives CDR1 SGHAT, CDR2 FQNNGV. Unmatched junction bases numbered 8, after V lost 0 bases and J lost 6 bases. The length of the CDR3 is 16 residues. The chain's CDR3 is CASSLEVGQGWDTQYF. The CDR3 DNA follows: TGTGCCAGCAGCTTAGAAGTCGGACAGGGTTGGGATACGCAGTATTTT.

The CDR3 nucleotides are TGTGCCTGGAGTGTAAAGGGGGTGAACACTGAAGCTTTCTTT. Residues: CAWSVKGVNTEAFF. The chain has TRBV30 and TRBJ1-1; TRBD1 might be the D (6 bases). The ends were cut back, 0 bases at V and 0 bases at J, with 8 bases in the middle. CDR3 length equals 14 residues. The V gene's germline CDR1 is GTSNPN and CDR2 SVGIG (reference sequence).

The V and J genes are TRBV7-2 and TRBJ2-5; weak D call: TRBD1 (5 bases). CDR3 size: 13 residues. V was trimmed by 5 bases and J by 5 bases, leaving 12 bases between them. Germline-derived CDR1 and CDR2 are SGHTA and FQGNSA. The CDR3 reads CASSPQVRETQYF. CDR3 coding DNA: TGTGCCAGCAGCCCACAGGTTAGGGAGACCCAGTACTTC.

The chain links TRBV6-5 to TRBJ1-6; D ambiguous. V lost 6 bases, J lost 9 bases, and 18 bases lay in between. The CDR3 spans 15 residues. Germline CDR1 MNHEY, CDR2 SVGAGI. In DNA, the CDR3 is TGTGCCAGCAGGGCGATAAGGACTGCTCCTTCACCCCTCCACTTT. This encodes CASRAIRTAPSPLHF.

This rearrangement joins TRBV7-9 to TRBJ1-2; 7 bases align to TRBD1. The V segment lost 5 bases and the J segment 4 bases; nucleotides outside the gene matches: 10. Germline V gene lookup returns CDR1 SEHNR and CDR2 FQNEAQ (reference sequence). This CDR3 has 15 residues. The CDR3 nucleotides read TGTGCCAGCAGCCACGGGACAGAATCGTTCTATGGCTACACCTTC. Protein sequence: CASSHGTESFYGYTF.

This rearrangement joins TRBV19 to TRBJ2-7, with D possibly being TRBD1 (5 bases). The V gene's germline CDR1 is LNHDA and CDR2 SQIVND (reference sequence). The CDR3 totals 13 residues. Trimming stripped 5 bases from V and 2 bases from J, with 10 bases between. CDR3 protein: CASSVDRAYEQYF. For the CDR3, the DNA is TGTGCCAGTAGTGTTGACAGAGCCTACGAGCAGTACTTC.

Only one count was recorded for this clone. CDR3 region: CASSYRGRPNYGYTF. As DNA, the CDR3 is TGTGCCAGCAGTTACAGGGGCAGGCCGAACTATGGCTACACCTTC. The J gene is TRBJ1-2, the V gene TRBV6-5; TRBD1 might be the D (5 bases). The ends were cut back, 2 bases at V and 2 bases at J, with 12 bases in the middle. CDR1 and CDR2 (germline): MNHEY, SVGAGI. The CDR3 has 15 residues.

V and J are TRBV4-1 and TRBJ2-1, with D perhaps matching TRBD2 (7 bases). The CDR3 is 15 amino acids. Germline-derived CDR1 and CDR2 are MGHRA and YSYEKL. V was pared by 1 base and J by 9 bases, with 16 bases between. This CDR3 reads CASSQGAGAPPEQFF. CDR3 nucleotide sequence: TGCGCCAGCAGCCAAGGGGCGGGGGCGCCACCTGAGCAGTTCTTC.

The rearrangement uses TRBV30 and TRBJ2-3; D might be TRBD1 (6 bases). The V end lost 2 bases, the J end lost 2 bases, and 11 bases lay between the germline ends. The CDR3 totals 14 residues. Germline V gene lookup returns CDR1 GTSNPN and CDR2 SVGIG (reference sequence). CDR3 DNA: TGTGCCTGGAGTAGCAGGGGCAACACAGATACGCAGTATTTT. It yields the protein CAWSSRGNTDTQYF. Combining the CDR3 with reference TRBV30 and TRBJ2-3 gives the whole variable domain SQTIHQWPATLVQPVGSPLSLECTVEGTSNPNLYWYRQAAGRGLQLLFYSVGIGQISSEVPQNLSASRPQDRQFILSSKKLLLSDSGFYLCAWSSRGNTDTQYFGPGTRLTVL.

This clone occurred a few times. This chain uses TRBV9 with TRBJ1-3; TRBD1 might be the D (6 bases). The CDR3 loop spans 15 amino acids. V was trimmed by 0 bases and J by 2 bases, leaving 9 bases between them. The V gene's germline CDR1 is SGDLS and CDR2 YYNGEE. The DNA for the CDR3 is TGTGCCAGCAGCGTAGCAGGGGCCGCTGGAAACACCATATATTTT. Residues: CASSVAGAAGNTIYF. Full variable domain (remainder filled in from reference TRBV9 and TRBJ1-3): DSGVTQTPKHLITATGQRVTLRCSPRSGDLSVYWYQQSLDQGLQFLIQYYNGEERAKGNILERFSAQQFPDLHSELNLSSLELGDSALYFCASSVAGAAGNTIYFGEGSWLTVV.

This sequence joins TRBV9 and TRBJ2-1; TRBD2 matches 12 bases. The CDR3 extends over 15 amino acids. The junction had 5 bases not matched to a gene; V was cut back by 4 bases and J by 6 bases. Germline values: CDR1 SGDLS, CDR2 YYNGEE. CDR3 sequence (DNA): TGTGCCAGCAGCTTTTCTAGCGGGGGGGGCAATGAGCAGTTCTTC. It translates to CASSFSSGGGNEQFF.

The chain joins TRBV9 to TRBJ2-2, with 9 bases fitting TRBD2. The CDR3 is 14 amino acids. Germline CDR1 and CDR2: SGDLS and YYNGEE. The V and J ends lost 6 bases and 3 bases, in that order; junction bases with no gene match: 3. The CDR3 sequence is CASKRTSDTGELFF. The CDR3 nucleotides read TGTGCCAGCAAGCGGACTAGCGACACCGGGGAGCTGTTTTTT.

V is TRBV28 and J is TRBJ1-4; D uncertain. V dropped 2 bases and J dropped 12 bases, with 10 bases sitting between them. The germline CDR1 and CDR2 sequences are MDHEN and SYDVKM. CDR3 length equals 12 residues. The CDR3 spells CASSLARLELFF. The CDR3 DNA follows: TGTGCCAGCAGTTTAGCCAGACTAGAACTGTTTTTT.

V gene TRBV5-1 combines with J gene TRBJ2-3; D is uncertain. CDR3 length: 17 amino acids. The V gene's germline CDR1 is SGHRS and CDR2 YFSETQ. Trimming removed 0 bases at V and 4 bases at J, with 18 bases between. This chain's CDR3 is CASSLDPVGTDSDTQYF. The CDR3 DNA sequence: TGCGCCAGCAGCTTGGATCCTGTAGGTACAGATTCAGATACGCAGTATTTT. The variable domain in full, with the rest retrieved from reference TRBV5-1 and TRBJ2-3, is KAGVTQTPRYLIKTRGQQVTLSCSPISGHRSVSWYQQTPGQGLQFLFEYFSETQRNKGNFPGRFSGRQFSNSRSEMNVSTLELGDSALYLCASSLDPVGTDSDTQYFGPGTRLTVL.

This chain uses TRBV11-3 with TRBJ2-7; TRBD2 matches at 12 bases. The germline V gene encodes CDR1 SGHNT and CDR2 YENEEA. The V and J ends lost 5 bases and 6 bases, in that order; junction bases with no gene match: 11. The CDR3 covers 16 residues. The CDR3 protein is CASSPGLAGKLFEQYF. In DNA, the CDR3 is TGTGCCAGCAGCCCCGGACTAGCGGGAAAATTGTTCGAGCAGTACTTC.

The chain combines TRBV25-1 with TRBJ1-3; 10 nucleotides line up with TRBD1. V lost 1 base, J lost 7 bases, and 1 base stayed unmatched. Germline CDR1 is MGHDK and CDR2 is SYGVNS. This CDR3 is built from 14 residues. CDR3 nucleotide sequence: TGTGCCAGCAGTGAATGGGGACAGGGGAACACCATATATTTT. The encoded protein is CASSEWGQGNTIYF.

This chain connects TRBV7-2 to TRBJ1-6; 10 bases line up with TRBD1. The CDR3 has 15 amino acids. From germline, CDR1 is SGHTA and CDR2 FQGNSA. The V segment lost 7 bases and the J segment 9 bases; nucleotides outside the gene matches: 9. DNA for the CDR3: TGTGCCAGCACCCGCGACAGGGGGCAGCTTTCACCCCTCCACTTT. The encoded protein is CASTRDRGQLSPLHF.

The chain couples TRBV19 to TRBJ2-3; tentatively, D is TRBD2 (6 bases). The CDR3 covers 15 residues. Between the trimmed V and J ends, which lost 5 bases and 4 bases, there was a span of 16 bases. The germline V gene has CDR1 LNHDA and CDR2 SQIVND (reference sequence). Here the CDR3 reads CASSGGSRTADTQYF. CDR3 DNA sequence: TGTGCCAGTAGTGGGGGGAGCCGAACTGCAGATACGCAGTATTTT. Together with reference TRBV19 and TRBJ2-3, the CDR3 gives the full variable domain: DGGITQSPKYLFRKEGQNVTLSCEQNLNHDAMYWYRQDPGQGLRLIYYSQIVNDFQKGDIAEGYSVSREKKESFPLTVTSAQKNPTAFYLCASSGGSRTADTQYFGPGTRLTVL.

The sample holds one count of this clone. The rearrangement joins TRBV7-9 to TRBJ2-1, with 9 bases matching TRBD2. With 3 bases clipped from V and 3 bases from J, the junction kept 3 bases outside the gene matches. The germline V gene has CDR1 SEHNR and CDR2 FQNEAQ (reference sequence). There are 15 residues in the CDR3. CDR3 sequence: CASSFSGGLYNEQFF. As DNA, the CDR3 is TGTGCCAGCAGCTTTAGCGGGGGCCTCTACAATGAGCAGTTCTTC.

This clone was counted between two and nine times. The V and J genes are TRBV28 and TRBJ1-5; 7 bases fit TRBD1. The germline gives CDR1 MDHEN, CDR2 SYDVKM. This CDR3 spans 15 amino acids. The V and J ends lost 3 bases and 2 bases, in that order; junction bases with no gene match: 4. CDR3 bases: TGTGCCAGCAGTTTCGACAGGGAAGGCAATCAGCCCCAGCATTTT. It is translated as CASSFDREGNQPQHF.

The chain has TRBV27 and TRBJ2-2; no clear D gene. Per germline, CDR1 MNHEY and CDR2 SMNVEV (reference sequence). V was clipped by 2 bases and J by 4 bases, with 11 bases between them. The CDR3 spans 15 residues. CDR3 in DNA: TGTGCCAGCAGTTTAAGCCCTAGATCCACCGGGGAGCTGTTTTTT. This codes for CASSLSPRSTGELFF.

This clone was counted only a few times. CDR3 nucleotide sequence: TGTGCCAGCAGCGCCCCTTTCAGGGCCAATGAGCAGTTCTTC. Protein sequence: CASSAPFRANEQFF. J is TRBJ2-1 and V is TRBV13; tentative D call: TRBD1 (5 bases). This CDR3 is 14 amino acids long. V was clipped by 5 bases and J by 6 bases, with 14 bases between them. In germline, CDR1 is PRHDT, CDR2 FYEKMQ (reference sequence).